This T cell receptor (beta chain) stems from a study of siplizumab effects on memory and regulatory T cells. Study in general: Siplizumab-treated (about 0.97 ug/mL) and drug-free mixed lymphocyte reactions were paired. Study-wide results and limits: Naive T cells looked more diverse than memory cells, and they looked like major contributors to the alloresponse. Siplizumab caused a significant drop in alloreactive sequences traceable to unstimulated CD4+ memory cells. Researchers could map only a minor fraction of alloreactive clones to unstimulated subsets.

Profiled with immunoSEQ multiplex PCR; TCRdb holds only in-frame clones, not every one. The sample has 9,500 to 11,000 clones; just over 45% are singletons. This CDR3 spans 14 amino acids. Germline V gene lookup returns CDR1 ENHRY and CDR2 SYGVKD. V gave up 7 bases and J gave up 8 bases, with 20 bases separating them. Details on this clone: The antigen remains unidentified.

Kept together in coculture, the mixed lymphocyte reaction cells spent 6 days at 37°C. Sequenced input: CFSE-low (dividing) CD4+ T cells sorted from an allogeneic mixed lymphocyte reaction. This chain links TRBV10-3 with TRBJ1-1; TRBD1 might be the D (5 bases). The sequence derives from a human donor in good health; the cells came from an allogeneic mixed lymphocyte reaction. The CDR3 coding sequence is TGTGCCATCAAGCAGACAGCCTCGTTAGTCGAAGCTTTCTTT. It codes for CAIKQTASLVEAFF.